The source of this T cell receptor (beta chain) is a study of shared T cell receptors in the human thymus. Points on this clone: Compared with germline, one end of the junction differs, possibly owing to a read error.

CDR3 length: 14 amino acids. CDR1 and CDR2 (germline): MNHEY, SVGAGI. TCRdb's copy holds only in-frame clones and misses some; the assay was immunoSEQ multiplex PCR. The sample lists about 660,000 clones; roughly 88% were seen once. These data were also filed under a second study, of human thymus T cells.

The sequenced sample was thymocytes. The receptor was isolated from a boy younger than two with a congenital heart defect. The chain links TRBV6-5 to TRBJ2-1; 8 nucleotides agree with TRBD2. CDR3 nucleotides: TGTGCCAGCAGTTACAAGCGGGAGTACAGTGAGCAGTTCTTC. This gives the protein CASSYKREYSEQFF.